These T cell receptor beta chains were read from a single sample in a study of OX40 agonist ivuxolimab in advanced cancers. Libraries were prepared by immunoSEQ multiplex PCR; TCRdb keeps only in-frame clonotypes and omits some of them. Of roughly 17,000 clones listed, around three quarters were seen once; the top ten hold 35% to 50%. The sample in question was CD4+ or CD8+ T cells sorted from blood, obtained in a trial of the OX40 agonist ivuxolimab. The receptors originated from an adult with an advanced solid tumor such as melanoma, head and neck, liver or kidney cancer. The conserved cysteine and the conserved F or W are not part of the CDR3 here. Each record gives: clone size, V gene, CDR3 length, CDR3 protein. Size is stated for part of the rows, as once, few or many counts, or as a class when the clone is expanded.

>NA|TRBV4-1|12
ASSPAQGAYEQY
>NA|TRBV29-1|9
SVDDLGIQY
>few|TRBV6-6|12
ASSYSQPTDEQF
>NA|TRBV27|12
ASSLITGDNEQF
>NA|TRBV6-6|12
ASSQGPGTDTQY
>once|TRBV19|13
ASSMILNRNTEAF
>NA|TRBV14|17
ASSLLGAGLAGVLNTQY
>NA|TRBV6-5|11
ASRSVLQETQY
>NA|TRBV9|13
ASSAAGRVADTQY
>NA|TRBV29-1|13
SVELRGQMTDTQY
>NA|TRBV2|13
ASTTPEGGTDTQY
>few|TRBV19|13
ASAKATGEWTEAF
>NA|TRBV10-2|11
ASSEGQGNEQY
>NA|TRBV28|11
ASSPTLGTEAF
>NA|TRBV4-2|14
ASSQNWGTGNTEAF
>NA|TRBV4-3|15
ASSQEDRTDTNYGYT
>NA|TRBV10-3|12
AIGTGASTDTQY
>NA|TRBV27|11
ASSLIVNTEAF
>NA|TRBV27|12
ASSEGTGGNEQF
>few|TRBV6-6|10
ASRSTGYEQY
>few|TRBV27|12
ASKPTGGLQPQH
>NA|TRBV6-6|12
ASRPLGQQETQY
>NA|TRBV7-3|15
ASSLAPGHRSTGELF
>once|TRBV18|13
ASSPRDRGSVGQY
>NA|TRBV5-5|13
ASSLGTGNGQPQH
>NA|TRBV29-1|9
SVDRNTEAF
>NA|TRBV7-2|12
ASSLSPGAYEQY
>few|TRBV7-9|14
ASSSQREAIGNEQF
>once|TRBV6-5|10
ASSSGNYGYT
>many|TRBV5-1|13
ASSFRTGAQETQY
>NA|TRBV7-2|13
ASSGGQGTVNEQF
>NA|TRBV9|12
ASSVGGGGEKLF
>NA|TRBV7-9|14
ASSPTGAGGVETQY
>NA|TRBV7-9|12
ASSLGQGINEQY
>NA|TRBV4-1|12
ASSQAGTGFEQY
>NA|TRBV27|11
ASSSGRGYEQY